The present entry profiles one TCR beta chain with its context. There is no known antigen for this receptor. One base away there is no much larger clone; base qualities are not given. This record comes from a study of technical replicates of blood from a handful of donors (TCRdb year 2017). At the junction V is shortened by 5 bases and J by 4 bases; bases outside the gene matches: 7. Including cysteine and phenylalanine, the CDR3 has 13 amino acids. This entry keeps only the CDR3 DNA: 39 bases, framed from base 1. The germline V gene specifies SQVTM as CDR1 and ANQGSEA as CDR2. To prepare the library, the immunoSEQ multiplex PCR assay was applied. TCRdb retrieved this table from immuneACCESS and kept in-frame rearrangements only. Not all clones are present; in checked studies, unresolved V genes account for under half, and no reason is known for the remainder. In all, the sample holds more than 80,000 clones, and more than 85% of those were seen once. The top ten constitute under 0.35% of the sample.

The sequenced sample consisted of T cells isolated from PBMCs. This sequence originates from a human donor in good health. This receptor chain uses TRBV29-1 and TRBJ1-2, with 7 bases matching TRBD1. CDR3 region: CSVPQGSSYGYTF. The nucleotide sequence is TGCAGCGTTCCACAGGGGAGTAGCTATGGCTACACCTTC.